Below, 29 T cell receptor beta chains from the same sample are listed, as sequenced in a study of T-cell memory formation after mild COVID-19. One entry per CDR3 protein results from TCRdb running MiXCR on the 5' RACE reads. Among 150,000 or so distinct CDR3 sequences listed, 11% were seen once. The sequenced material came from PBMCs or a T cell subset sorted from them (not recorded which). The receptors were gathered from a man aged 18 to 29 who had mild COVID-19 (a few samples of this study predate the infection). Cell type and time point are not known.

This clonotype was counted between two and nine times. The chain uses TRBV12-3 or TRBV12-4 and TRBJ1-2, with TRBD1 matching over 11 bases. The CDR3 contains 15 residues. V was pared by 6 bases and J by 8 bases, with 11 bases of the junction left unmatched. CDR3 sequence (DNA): TGTGCCAGCAGCCGGGGGACAGGGGGAACGCGGGGCTACACCTTC. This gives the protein CASSRGTGGTRGYTF.

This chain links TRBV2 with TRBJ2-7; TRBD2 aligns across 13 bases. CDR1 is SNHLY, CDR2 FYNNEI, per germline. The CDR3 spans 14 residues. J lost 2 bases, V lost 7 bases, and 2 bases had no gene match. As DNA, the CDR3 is TGTGCCAGCATACTAGCGGGGGGGACCTACGAGCAGTACTTC. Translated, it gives CASILAGGTYEQYF.

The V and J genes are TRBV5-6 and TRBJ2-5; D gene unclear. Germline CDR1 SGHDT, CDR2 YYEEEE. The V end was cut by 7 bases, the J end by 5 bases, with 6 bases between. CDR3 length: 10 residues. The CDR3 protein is CASGVETQYF. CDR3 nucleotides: TGTGCCAGCGGGGTTGAGACCCAGTACTTC.

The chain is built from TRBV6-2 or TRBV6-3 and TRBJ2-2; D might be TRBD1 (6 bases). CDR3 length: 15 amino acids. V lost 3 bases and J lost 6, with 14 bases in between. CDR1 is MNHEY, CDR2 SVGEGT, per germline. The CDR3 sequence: CASSYPGQSPGELFF. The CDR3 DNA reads TGTGCCAGCAGTTATCCCGGACAGTCCCCCGGGGAGCTGTTTTTT.

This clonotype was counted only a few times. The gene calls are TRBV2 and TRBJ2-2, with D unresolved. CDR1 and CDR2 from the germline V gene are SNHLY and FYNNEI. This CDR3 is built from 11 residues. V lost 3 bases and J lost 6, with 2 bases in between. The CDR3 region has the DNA TGTGCCAGCAGTGAGGCCGGGGAGCTGTTTTTT. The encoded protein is CASSEAGELFF.

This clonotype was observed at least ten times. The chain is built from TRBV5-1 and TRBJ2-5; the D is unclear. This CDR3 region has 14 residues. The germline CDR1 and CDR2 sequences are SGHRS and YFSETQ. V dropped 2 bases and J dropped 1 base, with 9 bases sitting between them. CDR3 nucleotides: TGCGCCAGCAGCTTCGGTCAGTCCCAAGAGACCCAGTACTTC. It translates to CASSFGQSQETQYF. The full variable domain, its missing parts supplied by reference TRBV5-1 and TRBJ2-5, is KAGVTQTPRYLIKTRGQQVTLSCSPISGHRSVSWYQQTPGQGLQFLFEYFSETQRNKGNFPGRFSGRQFSNSRSEMNVSTLELGDSALYLCASSFGQSQETQYFGPGTRLLVL.

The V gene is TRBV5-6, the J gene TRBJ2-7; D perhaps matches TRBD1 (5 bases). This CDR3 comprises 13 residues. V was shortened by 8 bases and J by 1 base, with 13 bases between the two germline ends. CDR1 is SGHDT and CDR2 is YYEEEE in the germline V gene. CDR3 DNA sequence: TGTGCCAGTACCTCATGGACATCCTACGAGCAGTACGTC. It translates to CASTSWTSYEQYV.

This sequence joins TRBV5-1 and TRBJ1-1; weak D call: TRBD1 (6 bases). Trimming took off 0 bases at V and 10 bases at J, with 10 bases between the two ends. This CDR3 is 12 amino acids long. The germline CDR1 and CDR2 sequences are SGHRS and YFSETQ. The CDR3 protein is CASSLEGQSAFF. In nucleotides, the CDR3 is TGCGCCAGCAGCTTGGAGGGACAATCAGCTTTCTTT. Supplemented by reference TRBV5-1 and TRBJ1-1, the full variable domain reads KAGVTQTPRYLIKTRGQQVTLSCSPISGHRSVSWYQQTPGQGLQFLFEYFSETQRNKGNFPGRFSGRQFSNSRSEMNVSTLELGDSALYLCASSLEGQSAFFGQGTRLTVV.

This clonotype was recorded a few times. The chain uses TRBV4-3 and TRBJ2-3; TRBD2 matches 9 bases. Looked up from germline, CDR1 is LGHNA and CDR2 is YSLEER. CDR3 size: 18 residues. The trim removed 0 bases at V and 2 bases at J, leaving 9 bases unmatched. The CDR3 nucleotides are TGCGCCAGCAGCCAAGATGTCGCGGGGGGGCGACCCACAGATACGCAGTATTTT. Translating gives CASSQDVAGGRPTDTQYF.

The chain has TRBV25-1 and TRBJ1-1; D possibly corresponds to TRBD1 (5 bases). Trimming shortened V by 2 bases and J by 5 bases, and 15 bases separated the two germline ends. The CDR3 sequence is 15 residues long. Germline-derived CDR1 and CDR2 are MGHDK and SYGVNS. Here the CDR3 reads CASSEAGAAGTEAFF. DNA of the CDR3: TGTGCCAGCAGTGAAGCCGGGGCGGCGGGGACTGAAGCTTTCTTT.

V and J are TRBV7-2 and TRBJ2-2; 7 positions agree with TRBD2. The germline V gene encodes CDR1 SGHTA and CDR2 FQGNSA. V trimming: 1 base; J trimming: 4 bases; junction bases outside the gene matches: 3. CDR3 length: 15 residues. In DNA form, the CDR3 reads TGTGCCAGCAGCTTAGGACTAGCTTTCACCGGGGAGCTGTTTTTT. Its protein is CASSLGLAFTGELFF.

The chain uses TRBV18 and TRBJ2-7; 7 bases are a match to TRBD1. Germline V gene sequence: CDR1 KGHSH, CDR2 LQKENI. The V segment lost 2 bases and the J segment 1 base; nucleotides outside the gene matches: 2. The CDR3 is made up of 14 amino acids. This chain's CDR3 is CASSPETGSYEQYV. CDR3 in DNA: TGTGCCAGCTCACCAGAGACAGGGTCCTACGAGCAGTACGTC.

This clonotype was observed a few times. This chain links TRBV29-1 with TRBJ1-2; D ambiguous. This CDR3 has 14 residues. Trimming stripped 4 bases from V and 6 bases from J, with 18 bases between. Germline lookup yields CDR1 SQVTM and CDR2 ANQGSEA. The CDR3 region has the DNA TGCAGCGTTGTGACCCCAAACACGATCGATGGCTACACCTTC. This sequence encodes CSVVTPNTIDGYTF.

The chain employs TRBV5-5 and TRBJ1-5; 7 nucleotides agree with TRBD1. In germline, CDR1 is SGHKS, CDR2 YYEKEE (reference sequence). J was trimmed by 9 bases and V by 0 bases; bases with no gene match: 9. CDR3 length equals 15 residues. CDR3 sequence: CASSLEGQVFGPQHF. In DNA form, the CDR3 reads TGTGCCAGCAGCTTGGAAGGACAGGTCTTCGGGCCCCAGCATTTT.

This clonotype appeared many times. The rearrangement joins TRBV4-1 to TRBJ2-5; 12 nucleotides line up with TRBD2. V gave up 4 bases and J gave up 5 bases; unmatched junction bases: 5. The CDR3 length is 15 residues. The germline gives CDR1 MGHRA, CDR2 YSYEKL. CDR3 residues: CASSLTGTSGETQYF. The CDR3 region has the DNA TGCGCCAGCAGCCTTACCGGGACTAGCGGGGAGACCCAGTACTTC.

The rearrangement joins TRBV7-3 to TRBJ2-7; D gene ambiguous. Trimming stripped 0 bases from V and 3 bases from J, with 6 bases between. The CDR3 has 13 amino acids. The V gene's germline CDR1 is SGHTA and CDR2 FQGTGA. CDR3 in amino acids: CASSLTGYYEQYF. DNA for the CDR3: TGTGCCAGCAGCTTAACCGGTTACTACGAGCAGTACTTC.

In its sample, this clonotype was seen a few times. The CDR3 is CASSLRGGHYNEQFF. CDR3 nucleotide sequence: TGTGCCAGCAGTCTCCGGGGGGGCCACTACAATGAGCAGTTCTTC. The chain couples TRBV7-8 to TRBJ2-1; TRBD2 agrees at 8 bases. Germline assignment: CDR1 SGHVS and CDR2 FQNEAQ. This CDR3 has 15 residues. Trimming took 6 bases from V and 3 from J; bases not matched to a gene: 7.

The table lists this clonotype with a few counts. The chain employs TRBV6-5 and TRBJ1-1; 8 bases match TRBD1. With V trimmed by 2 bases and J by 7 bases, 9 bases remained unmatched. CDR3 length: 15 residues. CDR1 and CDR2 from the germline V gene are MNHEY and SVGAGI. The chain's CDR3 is CASSYGGQAVSEAFF. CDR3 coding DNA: TGTGCCAGCAGTTACGGGGGACAGGCCGTAAGTGAAGCTTTCTTT.

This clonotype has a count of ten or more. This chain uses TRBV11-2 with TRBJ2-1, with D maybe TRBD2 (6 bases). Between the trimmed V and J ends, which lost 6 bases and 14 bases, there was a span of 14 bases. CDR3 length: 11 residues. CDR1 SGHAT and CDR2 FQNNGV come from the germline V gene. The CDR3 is CASSSGGYKFF. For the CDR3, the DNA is TGTGCCAGCAGTTCCGGGGGTTATAAGTTCTTC.

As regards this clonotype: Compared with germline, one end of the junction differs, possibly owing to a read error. CDR3: CASSRETTAYEKYF. CDR3 nucleotide sequence: TGCGCCAGCAGCAGAGAGACTACCGCCTACGAGAAGTACTTC. The chain uses TRBV5-1 and TRBJ2-7, with D possibly TRBD2 on 5 matching bases. The CDR3 sequence is 14 residues long. Looked up from germline, CDR1 is SGHRS and CDR2 is YFSETQ.

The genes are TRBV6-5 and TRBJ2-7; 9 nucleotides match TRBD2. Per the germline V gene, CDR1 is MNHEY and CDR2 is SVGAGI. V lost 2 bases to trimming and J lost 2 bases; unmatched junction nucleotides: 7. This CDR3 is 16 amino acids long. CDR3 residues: CASSYSGGPGAYEQYF. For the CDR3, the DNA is TGTGCCAGCAGTTACAGCGGGGGGCCAGGCGCCTACGAGCAGTACTTC.

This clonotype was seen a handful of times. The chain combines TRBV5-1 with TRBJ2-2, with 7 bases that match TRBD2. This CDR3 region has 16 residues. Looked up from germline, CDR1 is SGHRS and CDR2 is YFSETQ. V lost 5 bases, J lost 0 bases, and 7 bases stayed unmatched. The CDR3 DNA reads TGCGCCAGCAGAAGGGACGGGGGGACGAACACCGGGGAGCTGTTTTTT. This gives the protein CASRRDGGTNTGELFF.

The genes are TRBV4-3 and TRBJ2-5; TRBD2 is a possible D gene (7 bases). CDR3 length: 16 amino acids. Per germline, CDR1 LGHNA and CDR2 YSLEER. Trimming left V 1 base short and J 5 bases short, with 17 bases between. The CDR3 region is CASSQVGATSVETQYF. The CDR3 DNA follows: TGCGCCAGCAGCCAAGTGGGGGCTACTAGCGTGGAGACCCAGTACTTC.

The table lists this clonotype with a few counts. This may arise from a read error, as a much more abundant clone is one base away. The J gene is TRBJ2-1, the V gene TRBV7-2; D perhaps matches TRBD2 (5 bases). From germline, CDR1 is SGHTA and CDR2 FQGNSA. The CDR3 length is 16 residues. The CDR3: CAISSRFSGSYNEQFF. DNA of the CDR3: TGTGCCATCAGCTCACGTTTTTCGGGATCCTACAATGAGCAGTTCTTC.

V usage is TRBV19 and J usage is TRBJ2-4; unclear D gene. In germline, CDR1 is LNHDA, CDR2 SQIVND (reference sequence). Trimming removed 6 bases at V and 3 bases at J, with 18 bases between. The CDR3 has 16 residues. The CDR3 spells CASSRRGPPVKNIQYF. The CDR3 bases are TGTGCCAGTAGCCGCCGAGGACCGCCAGTCAAAAACATTCAGTACTTC.

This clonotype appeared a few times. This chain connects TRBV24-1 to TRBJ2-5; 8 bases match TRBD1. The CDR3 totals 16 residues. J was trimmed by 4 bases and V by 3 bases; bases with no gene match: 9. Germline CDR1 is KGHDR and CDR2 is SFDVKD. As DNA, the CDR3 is TGTGCCACCAGTGATACCTGGGGCAGGGGGCGAGAGACCCAGTACTTC. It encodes CATSDTWGRGRETQYF.

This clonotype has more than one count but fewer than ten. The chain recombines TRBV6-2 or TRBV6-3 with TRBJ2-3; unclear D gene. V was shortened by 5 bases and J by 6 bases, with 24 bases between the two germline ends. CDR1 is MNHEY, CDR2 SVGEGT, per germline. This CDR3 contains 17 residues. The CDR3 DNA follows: TGTGCCAGCAGTAAGGTCACAGCCCTTCCTTTCGGCGATACGCAGTATTTT. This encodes CASSKVTALPFGDTQYF.

CDR3 sequence reads: CATSGGLAGSSYNEQFF. The CDR3 bases are TGTGCCACCAGTGGGGGACTAGCGGGGAGCTCCTACAATGAGCAGTTCTTC. The chain is built from TRBV24-1 and TRBJ2-1; 13 nucleotides match TRBD2. Germline trimming cut 5 bases from V and 0 bases from J; bases unmatched to any gene: 3. CDR1 is KGHDR and CDR2 is SFDVKD in the germline V gene. The CDR3 extends over 17 amino acids.

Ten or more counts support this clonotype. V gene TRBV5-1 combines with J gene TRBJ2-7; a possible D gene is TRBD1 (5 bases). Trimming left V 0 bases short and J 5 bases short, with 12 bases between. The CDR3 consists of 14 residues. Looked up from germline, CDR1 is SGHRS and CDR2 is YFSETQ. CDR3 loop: CASSLDPGKDEQYV. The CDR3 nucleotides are TGCGCCAGCAGCTTGGATCCAGGGAAAGACGAGCAGTACGTC.